Listed here are 27 T cell receptor beta chains from one sample, sequenced in a study of vaccination and CD4 T cells after COVID-19. With the Oncomine TCR Beta short-read assay, DNA from cultured CD4+ T cells was sequenced. In TCRdb, the PCR reads were re-called with MiXCR into one record per CDR3 protein. The sample has 14,000 to 15,000 distinct CDR3 sequences; 53% are singletons. Antigens of these TCRs are unknown. Indicated treatment: approximately 9-day PBMC culture with coronavirus spike peptide pools or control peptides (ViraFEST assay). Input material: CD4+ T cells from blood, cultured in vitro. These receptors were collected from a human donor who had recovered from COVID-19.

The chain couples TRBV7-2 to TRBJ1-6; TRBD1 might be the D (6 bases). This CDR3 has 15 residues. CDR1 and CDR2 from the germline V gene are SGHTA and FQGNSA. Trimming removed 5 bases from V and 5 bases from J, with 13 bases in between. CDR3 protein: CASSIGTTNNSPLHF. The CDR3 DNA sequence: TGTGCCAGCAGCATAGGGACAACTAATAATTCACCCCTCCACTTT.

V usage is TRBV20-1 and J usage is TRBJ2-5; the D gene is possibly TRBD2 (5 bases). This CDR3 region has 14 residues. V was shortened by 5 bases and J by 5 bases, with 18 bases between the two germline ends. The germline V gene encodes CDR1 DFQATT and CDR2 SNEGSKA (reference sequence). As DNA, the CDR3 is TGCAGTGCTCCCCGTCTAGCCGAAGGCGAGACCCAGTACTTC. This encodes CSAPRLAEGETQYF.

The rearrangement uses TRBV12-3 or TRBV12-4 and TRBJ1-2; TRBD1 matches at 9 bases. J lost 6 bases, V lost 6 bases, and 8 bases had no gene match. The CDR3 consists of 14 residues. For the CDR3, the DNA is TGTGCCAGCAGCCAAGGACAGGGGCGGAATGGCTACACCTTC. Translated, it gives CASSQGQGRNGYTF.

The chain uses TRBV12-3 or TRBV12-4 and TRBJ1-1; maybe TRBD1 (5 bases). The CDR3 has 12 amino acids. V was pared by 2 bases and J by 5 bases, with 6 bases between. The CDR3 nucleotides read TGTGCCAGCAGTTTACAGGGAACTGAAGCTTTCTTT. Amino acids: CASSLQGTEAFF.

The chain couples TRBV15 to TRBJ2-1; 10 nucleotides line up with TRBD1. Germline-derived CDR1 and CDR2 are LNHNV and YYDKDF (reference sequence). Trimming at V came to 3 bases and at J to 12 bases, leaving 5 bases not matched to a gene. The CDR3 runs to 13 residues. CDR3: CATSRGTGDRQFF. For the CDR3, the DNA is TGTGCCACCAGCAGGGGGACAGGGGATAGGCAGTTCTTC.

Notes on this clonotype: Germline and junction disagree at one end, which may indicate a read error. The chain recombines TRBV10-3 with TRBJ1-3, with D perhaps matching TRBD1 (5 bases). Per germline, CDR1 ENHRY and CDR2 SYGVKD. The CDR3 loop spans 15 amino acids. Here the CDR3 DNA reads TGTGCCATCAGGACACAGGTGAACTCTGGAAACACCACATATTTT. Translated, it gives CAIRTQVNSGNTTYF.

This clonotype was picked up a small number of times. This chain joins TRBV15 and TRBJ2-3, with 7 positions matching TRBD1. Germline V gives CDR1 LNHNV, CDR2 YYDKDF (reference sequence). The CDR3 sequence is 18 residues long. J was trimmed by 0 bases and V by 0 bases; bases with no gene match: 9. CDR3 residues: CATSRDVTGRSSTDTQYF. The DNA of the CDR3 is TGTGCCACCAGCAGAGATGTGACAGGGCGATCTAGCACAGATACGCAGTATTTT.

The table lists this clonotype with a few counts. This chain uses TRBV20-1 with TRBJ2-3; 8 positions agree with TRBD1. From germline, CDR1 is DFQATT and CDR2 SNEGSKA (reference sequence). V shed 6 bases, J shed 0 bases, and the junction held 5 bases outside the gene matches. This CDR3 is 14 amino acids long. CDR3 DNA sequence: TGCAGTGCCGACAGGGGATCTAGCACAGATACGCAGTATTTT. Its translation is CSADRGSSTDTQYF.

The chain employs TRBV28 and TRBJ1-4; the D gene is possibly TRBD1 (5 bases). This CDR3 is 16 amino acids long. V was cut by 5 bases and J by 8 bases, with 21 bases left in between. CDR1 and CDR2 (germline): MDHEN, SYDVKM. The CDR3 sequence: CASSPQGAARWEKLFF. The CDR3 region has the DNA TGTGCCAGCAGTCCACAAGGGGCCGCACGTTGGGAAAAACTGTTTTTT.

There are a few counts of this clonotype. J is TRBJ1-5 and V is TRBV20-1; no clear D gene. CDR3 length equals 13 residues. V lost 6 bases, J lost 0 bases, and 9 bases lay in between. The germline V gene has CDR1 DFQATT and CDR2 SNEGSKA (reference sequence). In DNA form, the CDR3 reads TGCAGTGCCCGTTCGAATAGCAATCAGCCCCAGCATTTT. This encodes CSARSNSNQPQHF.

This clonotype was detected a few times. The V and J genes are TRBV20-1 and TRBJ2-1, with TRBD1 matching 10 bases. CDR3 length equals 14 residues. Trimming removed 3 bases from V and 4 bases from J; junction bases left unmatched: 3. The germline V gene has CDR1 DFQATT and CDR2 SNEGSKA (reference sequence). The CDR3 sequence: CSASGTGVYNEQFF. As DNA, the CDR3 is TGCAGTGCTAGCGGGACAGGGGTTTACAATGAGCAGTTCTTC.

The rearrangement uses TRBV6-2 or TRBV6-3 and TRBJ2-2; the D is unclear. The CDR3 runs to 13 residues. The germline CDR1 and CDR2 sequences are MNHEY and SVGEGT. The V gene lost 5 bases and the J gene lost 4 bases, with 8 bases spanning the gap. CDR3 loop: CASSLHTTGELFF. DNA of the CDR3: TGTGCCAGCAGTCTACATACCACCGGGGAGCTGTTTTTT.

The V gene is TRBV10-3, the J gene TRBJ2-7; 11 bases map to TRBD1. The J segment lost 3 bases and the V segment lost 8 bases, leaving 3 bases of the junction unmatched. The CDR3 contains 13 residues. Germline V lookup: CDR1 ENHRY, CDR2 SYGVKD. The CDR3 nucleotides are TGTGCCATCGCGGGACAGGGGGGCTACGAGCAGTACTTC. This codes for CAIAGQGGYEQYF.

This chain connects TRBV30 to TRBJ1-5; a possible D gene is TRBD1 (5 bases). V gave up 0 bases and J gave up 5 bases, with 8 bases separating them. CDR1 is GTSNPN and CDR2 is SVGIG in the germline V gene (reference sequence). The CDR3 length is 13 residues. The DNA for the CDR3 is TGTGCCTGGAGTGTACGGGGGTATCAGCCCCAGCATTTT. Amino acid sequence: CAWSVRGYQPQHF.

DNA of the CDR3: TGTGCCAGCAACTTCAGGGAAAGGGGCGGGGAGCTGTTTTTT. Its translation is CASNFRERGGELFF. This chain connects TRBV6-1 to TRBJ2-2, with D tentatively TRBD1 (5 bases). V lost 7 bases, J lost 7 bases, and 16 bases lay in between. The germline gives CDR1 MNHNS, CDR2 SASEGT. The CDR3 is made up of 14 amino acids.

Of note for this clonotype: This is likely a read error, given that the CDR3 carries no conserved phenylalanine or tryptophan at its end. DNA for the CDR3: TGTGCCAGCAACCTCGGGAGCGGGTACGAGCAGTACTCC. This sequence encodes CASNLGSGYEQYS. This sequence joins TRBV2 and TRBJ2-7; D is perhaps TRBD2 (6 bases). Deletions cut 7 bases from V and 4 bases from J, with 14 bases between. The CDR3 has 13 residues. Per the germline V gene, CDR1 is SNHLY and CDR2 is FYNNEI.

The rearrangement links TRBV20-1 to TRBJ2-1, with 10 bases matching TRBD2. V shed 1 base and J 6 bases; nucleotides not matched to a gene: 18. The CDR3 has 19 residues. The V gene's germline CDR1 is DFQATT and CDR2 SNEGSKA (reference sequence). DNA for the CDR3: TGCAGTGCTAGAGTTTCTTCGCCTTCTAGCGGGAGTTCCCCCAATGAGCAGTTCTTC. Translated, it gives CSARVSSPSSGSSPNEQFF.

This clonotype has more than one count but fewer than ten. This sequence joins TRBV19 and TRBJ2-7, with no clear D. The germline CDR1 and CDR2 sequences are LNHDA and SQIVND (reference sequence). The CDR3 contains 13 residues. Trimming left V 5 bases short and J 4 bases short, with 12 bases between. CDR3 in amino acids: CASSETDRYEQYF. The CDR3 DNA sequence: TGTGCCAGTAGTGAAACAGACCGATACGAGCAGTACTTC.

This clonotype was counted only a few times. This chain connects TRBV28 to TRBJ2-7, with D possibly TRBD2 on 6 matching bases. CDR3 length: 15 residues. V was shortened by 3 bases and J by 1 base, with 13 bases between the two germline ends. The V gene's germline CDR1 is MDHEN and CDR2 SYDVKM. CDR3 sequence reads: CASSLVREWSYEQYF. CDR3 DNA sequence: TGTGCCAGCAGTTTGGTTCGGGAGTGGTCCTACGAGCAGTACTTC.

This rearrangement joins TRBV4-1 to TRBJ1-3, with D possibly TRBD1 on 5 matching bases. The germline CDR1 and CDR2 sequences are MGHRA and YSYEKL. V lost 3 bases and J 4 bases, leaving 16 bases between the germline ends. The CDR3 has 16 amino acids. The CDR3 nucleotides are TGCGCCAGCAGCCAGACACAGGTCCTTTGGGGAAACACCATATATTTT. Amino acid sequence: CASSQTQVLWGNTIYF.

The chain joins TRBV20-1 to TRBJ2-5; no definite D call. Germline assignment: CDR1 DFQATT and CDR2 SNEGSKA (reference sequence). The ends were cut back, 0 bases at V and 2 bases at J, with 7 bases in the middle. This CDR3 spans 13 amino acids. The CDR3 here is CSAREVTQETQYF. Here the CDR3 DNA reads TGCAGTGCTAGAGAGGTGACACAAGAGACCCAGTACTTC.

The chain uses TRBV7-9 and TRBJ2-7; D is uncertain. Germline V lookup: CDR1 SEHNR, CDR2 FQNEAQ (reference sequence). Trimming left V 5 bases short and J 1 base short, with 15 bases between. This CDR3 contains 15 residues. The CDR3 coding sequence is TGTGCCAGCAGCACCGATTGGCCTCGGTCCTACGAGCAGTACTTC. It specifies CASSTDWPRSYEQYF.

The V gene is TRBV6-1, the J gene TRBJ2-3, with D possibly called TRBD1 or TRBD2 (6 bases each). The CDR3 runs 12 residues. V was shortened by 8 bases and J by 5 bases, with 11 bases between the two germline ends. Germline V CDR1 and CDR2: MNHNS, SASEGT. CDR3 sequence (DNA): TGTGCCAGCCAGAGGGGGGAAGATACGCAGTATTTT. The encoded protein is CASQRGEDTQYF.

Here the CDR3 reads CSADEGQGLWGYTF. CDR3 bases: TGCAGTGCTGACGAAGGACAGGGCTTGTGGGGCTACACCTTC. The rearrangement links TRBV20-1 to TRBJ1-2; 8 positions agree with TRBD1. Germline V gives CDR1 DFQATT, CDR2 SNEGSKA (reference sequence). V lost 5 bases to trimming and J lost 8 bases; unmatched junction nucleotides: 13. The CDR3 extends over 14 amino acids.

The V and J genes are TRBV18 and TRBJ2-2; D perhaps matches TRBD1 (5 bases). Germline loops: CDR1 KGHSH, CDR2 LQKENI. The CDR3 has 14 residues. V was pared by 0 bases and J by 4 bases, with 6 bases between. CDR3 in DNA: TGTGCCAGCTCACCACCAACAGGCACCGGGGAGCTGTTTTTT. Protein product: CASSPPTGTGELFF.

The chain couples TRBV20-1 to TRBJ2-2; a weak D match, TRBD2 (6 bases). The CDR3 runs to 15 residues. CDR1 DFQATT and CDR2 SNEGSKA come from the germline V gene (reference sequence). Trimming shortened V by 5 bases and J by 1 base, and 14 bases separated the two germline ends. The CDR3 coding sequence is TGCAGTGCTTCCCGTGGTAGCGGGAACACCGGGGAGCTGTTTTTT. This gives the protein CSASRGSGNTGELFF.

The rearrangement uses TRBV20-1 and TRBJ1-1; D remains ambiguous. The CDR3 is made up of 12 amino acids. Trimming shortened V by 4 bases and J by 7 bases, and 13 bases separated the two germline ends. Germline V CDR1 and CDR2: DFQATT, SNEGSKA (reference sequence). The CDR3 region has the DNA TGCAGTGCTAACGGGGTTACGAGTGAAGCTTTCTTT. Translated, it gives CSANGVTSEAFF.